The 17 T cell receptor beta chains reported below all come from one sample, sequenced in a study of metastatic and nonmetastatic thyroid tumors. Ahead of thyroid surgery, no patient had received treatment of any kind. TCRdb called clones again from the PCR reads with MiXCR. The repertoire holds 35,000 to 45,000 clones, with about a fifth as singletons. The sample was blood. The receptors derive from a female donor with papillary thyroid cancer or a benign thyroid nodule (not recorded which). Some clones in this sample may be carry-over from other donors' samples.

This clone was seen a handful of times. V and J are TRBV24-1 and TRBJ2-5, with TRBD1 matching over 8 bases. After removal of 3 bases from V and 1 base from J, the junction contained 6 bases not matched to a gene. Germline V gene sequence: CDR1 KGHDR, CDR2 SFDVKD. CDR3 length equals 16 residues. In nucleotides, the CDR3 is TGTGCCACCAGTGATCCGACCGGACAGGGCCAAGAGACCCAGTACTTC. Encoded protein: CATSDPTGQGQETQYF.

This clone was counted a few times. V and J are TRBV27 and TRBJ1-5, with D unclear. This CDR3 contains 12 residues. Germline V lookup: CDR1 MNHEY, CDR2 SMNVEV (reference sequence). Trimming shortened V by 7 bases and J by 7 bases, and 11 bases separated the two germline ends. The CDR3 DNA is TGTGCCAGCATTCGGGTGGGCCAGCCCCAGCATTTT. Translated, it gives CASIRVGQPQHF.

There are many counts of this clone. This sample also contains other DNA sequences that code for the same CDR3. The CDR3 is CASSLDTGVSNEQFF. CDR3 sequence (DNA): TGCGCCAGCAGCTTGGATACAGGGGTTTCCAATGAGCAGTTCTTC. This sequence joins TRBV5-1 and TRBJ2-1; 7 nucleotides line up with TRBD1. This CDR3 is built from 15 residues. CDR1 SGHRS and CDR2 YFSETQ come from the germline V gene. With 0 bases clipped from V and 6 bases from J, the junction kept 6 bases outside the gene matches.

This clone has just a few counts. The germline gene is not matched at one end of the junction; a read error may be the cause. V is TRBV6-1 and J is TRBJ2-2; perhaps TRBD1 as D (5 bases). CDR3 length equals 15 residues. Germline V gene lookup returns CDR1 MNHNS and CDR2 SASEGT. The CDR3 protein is CASSSTDMVAGELFF. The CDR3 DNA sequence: TGTGCCAGCAGTTCCACGGACATGGTCGCCGGTGAGCTGTTTTTT.

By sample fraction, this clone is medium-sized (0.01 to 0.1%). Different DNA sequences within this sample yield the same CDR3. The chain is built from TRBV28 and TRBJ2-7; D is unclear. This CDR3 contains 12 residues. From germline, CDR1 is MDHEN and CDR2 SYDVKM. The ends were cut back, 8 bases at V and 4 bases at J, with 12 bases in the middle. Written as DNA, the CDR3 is TGTGCCAGCGCCCCCCCTGGTTACGAGCAGTACTTC. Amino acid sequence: CASAPPGYEQYF. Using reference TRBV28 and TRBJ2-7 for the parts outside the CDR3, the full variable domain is DVKVTQSSRYLVKRTGEKVFLECVQDMDHENMFWYRQDPGLGLRLIYFSYDVKMKEKGDIPEGYSVSREKKERFSLILESASTNQTSMYLCASAPPGYEQYFGPGTRLTVT.

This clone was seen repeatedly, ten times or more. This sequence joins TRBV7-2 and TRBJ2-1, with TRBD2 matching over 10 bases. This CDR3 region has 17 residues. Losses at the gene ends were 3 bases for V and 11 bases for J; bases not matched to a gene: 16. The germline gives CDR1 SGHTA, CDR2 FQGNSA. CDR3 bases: TGTGCCAGCAGCTTGGGAGGACTAGCGGCTAAAAAACGAAAGCAGTTCTTC. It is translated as CASSLGGLAAKKRKQFF. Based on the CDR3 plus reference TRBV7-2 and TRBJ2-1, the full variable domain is GAGVSQSPSNKVTEKGKDVELRCDPISGHTALYWYRQSLGQGLEFLIYFQGNSAPDKSGLPSDRFSAERTGGSVSTLTIQRTQQEDSAVYLCASSLGGLAAKKRKQFFGPGTRLTVL.

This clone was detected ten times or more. Here the CDR3 DNA reads TGTGCCAGTAGTACTAACGGACAGGGAGGCTACACCTTC. Amino acids: CASSTNGQGGYTF. The V gene is TRBV19, the J gene TRBJ1-2, with 8 bases identical to TRBD1. After removal of 4 bases from V and 8 bases from J, the junction contained 6 bases not matched to a gene. The V gene's germline CDR1 is LNHDA and CDR2 SQIVND (reference sequence). The CDR3 consists of 13 residues.

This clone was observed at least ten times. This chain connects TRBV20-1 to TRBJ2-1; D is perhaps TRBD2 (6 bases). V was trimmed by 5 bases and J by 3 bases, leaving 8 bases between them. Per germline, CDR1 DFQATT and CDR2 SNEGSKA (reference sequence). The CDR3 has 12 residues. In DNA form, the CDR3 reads TGCAGTGCTTTTAGCGGCTACAATGAGCAGTTCTTC. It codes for CSAFSGYNEQFF.

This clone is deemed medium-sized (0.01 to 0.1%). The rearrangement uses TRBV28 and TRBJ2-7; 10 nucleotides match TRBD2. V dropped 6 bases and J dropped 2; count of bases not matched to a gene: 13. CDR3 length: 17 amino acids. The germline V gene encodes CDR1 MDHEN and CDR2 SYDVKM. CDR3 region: CASRASSGRSGTYEQYF. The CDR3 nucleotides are TGTGCCAGCAGGGCCTCTAGCGGGAGAAGCGGCACCTACGAGCAGTACTTC.

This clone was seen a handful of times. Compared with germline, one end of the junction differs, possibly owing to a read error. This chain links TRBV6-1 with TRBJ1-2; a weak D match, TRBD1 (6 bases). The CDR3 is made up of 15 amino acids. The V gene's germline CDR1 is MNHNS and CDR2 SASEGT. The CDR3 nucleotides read TGTGCCAGCACAAATCTGGGACAAAGAGACTATGGCTACAACTTC. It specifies CASTNLGQRDYGYNF.

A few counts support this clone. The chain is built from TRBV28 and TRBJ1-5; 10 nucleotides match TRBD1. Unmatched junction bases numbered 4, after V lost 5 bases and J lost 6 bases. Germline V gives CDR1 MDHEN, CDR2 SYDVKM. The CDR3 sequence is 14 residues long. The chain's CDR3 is CASSLGQGVQPQHF. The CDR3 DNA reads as TGTGCCAGCAGTCTTGGACAGGGGGTTCAGCCCCAGCATTTT.

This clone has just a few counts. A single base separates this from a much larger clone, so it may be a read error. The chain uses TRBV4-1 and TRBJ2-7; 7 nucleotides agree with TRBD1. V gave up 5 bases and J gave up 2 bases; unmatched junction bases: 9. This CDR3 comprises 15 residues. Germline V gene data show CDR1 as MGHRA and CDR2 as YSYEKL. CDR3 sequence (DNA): TGCGCCAGCAGCACTCAGGACAGGCCACCCTACGAGCAGTACTTC. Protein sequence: CASSTQDRPPYEQYF.

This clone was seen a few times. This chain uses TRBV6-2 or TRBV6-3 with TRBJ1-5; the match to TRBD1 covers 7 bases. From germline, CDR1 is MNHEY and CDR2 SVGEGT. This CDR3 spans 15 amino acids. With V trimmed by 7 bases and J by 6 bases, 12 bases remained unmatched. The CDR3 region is CASTNPGQWGQPQHF. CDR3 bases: TGTGCCAGCACCAATCCGGGACAGTGGGGTCAGCCCCAGCATTTT.

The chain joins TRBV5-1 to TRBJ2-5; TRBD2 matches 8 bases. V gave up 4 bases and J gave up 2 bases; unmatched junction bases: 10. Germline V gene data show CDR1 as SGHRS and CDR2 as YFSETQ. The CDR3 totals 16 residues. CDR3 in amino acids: CASSPSGLAKQETQYF. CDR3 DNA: TGCGCCAGCAGCCCATCTGGACTAGCTAAACAAGAGACCCAGTACTTC.

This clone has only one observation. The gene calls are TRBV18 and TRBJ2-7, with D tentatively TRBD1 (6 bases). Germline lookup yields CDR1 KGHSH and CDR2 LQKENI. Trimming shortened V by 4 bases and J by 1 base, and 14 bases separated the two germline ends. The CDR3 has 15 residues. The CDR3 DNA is TGTGCCAGCTCACTAGCCCCTGGACAGTCCTACGAGCAGTACTTC. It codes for CASSLAPGQSYEQYF.

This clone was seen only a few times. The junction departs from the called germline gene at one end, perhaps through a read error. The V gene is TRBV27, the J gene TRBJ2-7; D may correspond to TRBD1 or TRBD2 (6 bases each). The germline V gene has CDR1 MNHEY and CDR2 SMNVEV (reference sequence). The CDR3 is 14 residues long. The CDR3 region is CASRGGHGTYEQYF. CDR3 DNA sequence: TGCGCCAGCAGGGGAGGACACGGGACCTACGAGCAGTACTTC.

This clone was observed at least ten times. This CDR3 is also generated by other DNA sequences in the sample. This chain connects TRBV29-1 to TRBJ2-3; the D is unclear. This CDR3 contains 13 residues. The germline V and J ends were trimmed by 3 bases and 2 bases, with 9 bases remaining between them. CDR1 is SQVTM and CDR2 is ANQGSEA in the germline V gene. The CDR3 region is CSVDRAYTDTQYF. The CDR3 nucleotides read TGCAGCGTTGACCGGGCCTACACAGATACGCAGTATTTT.